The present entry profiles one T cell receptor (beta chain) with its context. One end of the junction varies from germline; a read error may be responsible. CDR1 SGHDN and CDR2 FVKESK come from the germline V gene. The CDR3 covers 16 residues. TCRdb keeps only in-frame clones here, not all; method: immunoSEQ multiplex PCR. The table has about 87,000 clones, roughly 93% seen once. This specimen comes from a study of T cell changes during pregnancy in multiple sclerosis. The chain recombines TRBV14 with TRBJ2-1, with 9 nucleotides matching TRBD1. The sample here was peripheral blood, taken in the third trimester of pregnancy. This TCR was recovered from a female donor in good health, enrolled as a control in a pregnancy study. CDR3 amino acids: CASTQVHRGPYNEQFF. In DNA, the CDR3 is TGTGCCAGCACCCAAGTCCACAGGGGGCCCTACAATGAGCAGTTCTTC.